The clone carrying this T cell receptor beta chain was seen repeatedly, ten times or more. The antigen is undetermined. This record comes from a study of Graves' ophthalmopathy and Graves' hyperthyroidism. Looking at the study overall: Before any treatment was given, at initial diagnosis, peripheral blood was collected. Study results and caveats: Detection in blood was also observed for most expanded thyroid clonotypes above 0.001 frequency.

Amplification of the TCR beta CDR3 regions used RNA transcripts (as template). An initial RT-PCR round employing HTBI primers preceded a second-round multiplex PCR. TCRdb passed the multiplex PCR reads through MiXCR, listing each CDR3 protein once. The table has roughly 230,000 distinct CDR3 sequences, 20% to 25% seen once; the top ten hold roughly 42%. Specimen: peripheral blood. This sequence originates from a woman aged 50 to 60 with Graves' ophthalmopathy.

The CDR3 sequence is CASSPTGGFETQYF. The CDR3, as DNA: TGTGCCAGCAGTCCGACAGGGGGCTTCGAGACCCAGTACTTC. This chain joins TRBV28 and TRBJ2-5, with 10 bases that match TRBD1. The germline gives CDR1 MDHEN, CDR2 SYDVKM. V trimming: 5 bases; J trimming: 5 bases; junction bases outside the gene matches: 5. The CDR3 sequence is 14 residues long.